The clone carrying this TCR beta chain was detected only a few times. The source of the sample is a study of response to subunit inactivated influenza vaccine. J gave up 0 bases and V 4 bases, and 10 bases lay outside the gene matches. The CDR3 runs 17 residues. Per germline, CDR1 SGHTA and CDR2 FQGNSA. A single record per CDR3 protein comes from TCRdb applying MiXCR to the RT-PCR reads. The sample shows around 570,000 distinct CDR3 sequences, roughly 12% of them seen only once. These sequences were also reported in another study, on T cells expressing NK-cell markers. This second report adds: The authors made TCR beta cDNA libraries by 5'RACE template switching. This switching added a universal primer site and UMIs. The study drew TCR beta repertoires from sorted CD3+CD56+NKG2C+, CD3+CD56+NKG2C- and CD3+CD56-NKG2C+ T cells. One observes that, in a few donors, these clonotypes were also the leading ones within the CD3+CD56-NKG2C+ fraction.

This chain links TRBV7-2 with TRBJ2-7; 9 bases line up with TRBD2. The TCR sequence derives from a man aged 50-60 years who received an inactivated influenza vaccine. Sequenced here: PBMCs from blood, sampled on the day of vaccination. The CDR3: CASSSLLLAGSSYEQYF. As DNA, the CDR3 is TGTGCCAGCAGCTCCCTTCTACTAGCGGGTTCCTCCTACGAGCAGTACTTC. Full variable domain (rest looked up from reference TRBV7-2 and TRBJ2-7): GAGVSQSPSNKVTEKGKDVELRCDPISGHTALYWYRQSLGQGLEFLIYFQGNSAPDKSGLPSDRFSAERTGGSVSTLTIQRTQQEDSAVYLCASSSLLLAGSSYEQYFGPGTRLTVT.